The present T cell receptor (beta chain) was sequenced within a study of shared clonotypes between healthy human individuals. Across the whole study: Three men and a couple of women, aged 18 to 49, were donors.

Findings and caveats of the study: Limitation of the genetic and exposure-history diversity represented came from the few donors.

Repertoires were generated with immunoSEQ multiplex PCR, while TCRdb's copy carries only in-frame clones and drops some. Of under 200,000 clones listed, 85% to 95% are singletons. Trimming took 5 bases from V and 1 from J, leaving 15 bases between them. The germline V gene encodes CDR1 KGHSH and CDR2 LQKENI. The CDR3 covers 16 residues. Points on this clone: Its antigen is unknown.

The receptor was derived from a woman aged 25 to 39 in good health. Sequencing input: naive CD4+ T cells sorted from blood. Subset defined: CD45RA+ positively selected. V is TRBV18 and J is TRBJ1-3; D perhaps matches TRBD1 (5 bases). This CDR3 is CASSTQGELSGNTIYF. CDR3 nucleotide sequence: TGTGCCAGCTCAACCCAGGGTGAATTGTCTGGAAACACCATATATTTT.